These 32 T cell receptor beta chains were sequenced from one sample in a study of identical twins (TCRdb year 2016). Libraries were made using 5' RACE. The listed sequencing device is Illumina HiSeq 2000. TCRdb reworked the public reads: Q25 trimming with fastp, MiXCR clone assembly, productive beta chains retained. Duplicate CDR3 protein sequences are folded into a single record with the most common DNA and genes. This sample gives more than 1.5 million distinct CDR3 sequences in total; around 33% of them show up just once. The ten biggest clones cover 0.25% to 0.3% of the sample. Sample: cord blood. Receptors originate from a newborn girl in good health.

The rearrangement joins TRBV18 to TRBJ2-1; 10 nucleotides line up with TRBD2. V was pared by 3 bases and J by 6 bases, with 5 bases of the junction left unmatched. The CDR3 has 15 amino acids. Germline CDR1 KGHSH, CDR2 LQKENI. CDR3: CASSPLASGSNEQFF. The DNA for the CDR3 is TGTGCCAGCTCACCCCTGGCTAGCGGGAGCAATGAGCAGTTCTTC.

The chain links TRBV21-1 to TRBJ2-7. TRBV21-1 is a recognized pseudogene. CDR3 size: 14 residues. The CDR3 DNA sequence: TGTGCCAGCAGCAAAGAAAGACGGACCTACGAGCAGTACTTC. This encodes CASSKERRTYEQYF.

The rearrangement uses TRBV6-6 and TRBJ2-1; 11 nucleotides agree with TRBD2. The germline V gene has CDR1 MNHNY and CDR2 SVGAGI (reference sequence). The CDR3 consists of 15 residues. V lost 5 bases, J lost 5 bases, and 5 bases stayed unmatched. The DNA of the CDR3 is TGTGCCAGCAGTCGACTAGCGGGGCTTAACAATGAGCAGTTCTTC. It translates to CASSRLAGLNNEQFF.

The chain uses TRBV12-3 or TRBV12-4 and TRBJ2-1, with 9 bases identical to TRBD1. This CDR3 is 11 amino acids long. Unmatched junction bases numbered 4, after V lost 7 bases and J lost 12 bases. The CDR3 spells CASKTGGVQFF. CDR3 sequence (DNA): TGTGCCAGCAAGACAGGGGGTGTGCAGTTCTTC.

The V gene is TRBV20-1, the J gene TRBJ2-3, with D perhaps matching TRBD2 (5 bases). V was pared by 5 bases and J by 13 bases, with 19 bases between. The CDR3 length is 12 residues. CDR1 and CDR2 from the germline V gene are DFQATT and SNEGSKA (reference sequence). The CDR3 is CSAPADSDLEYF. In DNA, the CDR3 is TGCAGTGCTCCCGCTGACTCGGACTTAGAGTATTTT.

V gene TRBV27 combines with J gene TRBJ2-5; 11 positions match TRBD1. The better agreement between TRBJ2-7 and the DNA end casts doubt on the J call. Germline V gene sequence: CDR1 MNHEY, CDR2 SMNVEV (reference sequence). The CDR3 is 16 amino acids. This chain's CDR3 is CASSLAGQGAAYEQYF. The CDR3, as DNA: TGTGCCAGCAGTTTGGCAGGACAGGGGGCGGCCTACGAGCAGTACTTC.

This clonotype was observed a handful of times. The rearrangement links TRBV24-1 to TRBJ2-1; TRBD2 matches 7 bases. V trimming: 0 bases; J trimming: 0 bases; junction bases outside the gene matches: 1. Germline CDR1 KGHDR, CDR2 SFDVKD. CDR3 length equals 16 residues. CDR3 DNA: TGTGCCACCAGTGATTTGTCGGGGGGCTCCTACAATGAGCAGTTCTTC. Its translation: CATSDLSGGSYNEQFF.

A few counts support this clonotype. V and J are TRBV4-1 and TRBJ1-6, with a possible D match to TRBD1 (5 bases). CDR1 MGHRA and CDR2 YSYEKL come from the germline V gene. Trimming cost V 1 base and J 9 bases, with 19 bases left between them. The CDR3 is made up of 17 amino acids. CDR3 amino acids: CASSQARQFARGSPLHF. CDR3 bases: TGCGCCAGCAGCCAAGCTCGACAGTTCGCTCGGGGTTCACCCCTCCACTTT.

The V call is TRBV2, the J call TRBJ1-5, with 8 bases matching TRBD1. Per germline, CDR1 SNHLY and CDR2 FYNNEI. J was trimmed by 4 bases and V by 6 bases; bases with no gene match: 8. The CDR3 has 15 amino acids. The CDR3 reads CASREQGGMNQPQHF. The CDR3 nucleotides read TGTGCCAGCAGGGAACAGGGGGGGATGAATCAGCCCCAGCATTTT.

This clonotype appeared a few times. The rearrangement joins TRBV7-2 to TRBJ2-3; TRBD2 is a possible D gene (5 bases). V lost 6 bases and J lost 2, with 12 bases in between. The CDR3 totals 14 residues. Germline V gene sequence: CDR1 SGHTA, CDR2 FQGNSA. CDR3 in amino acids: CASRHRDFTDTQYF. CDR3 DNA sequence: TGTGCCAGCAGGCATCGGGATTTCACAGATACGCAGTATTTT.

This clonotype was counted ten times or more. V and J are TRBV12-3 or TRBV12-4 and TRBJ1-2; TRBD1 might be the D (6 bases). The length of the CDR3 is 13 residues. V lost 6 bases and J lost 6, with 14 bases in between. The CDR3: CASSPQGVHGYTF. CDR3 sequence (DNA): TGTGCCAGCAGCCCACAGGGTGTCCATGGCTACACCTTC.

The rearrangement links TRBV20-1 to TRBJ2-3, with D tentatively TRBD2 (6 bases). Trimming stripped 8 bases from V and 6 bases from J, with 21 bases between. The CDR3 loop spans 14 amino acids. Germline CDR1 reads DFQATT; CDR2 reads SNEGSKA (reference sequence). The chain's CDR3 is CSCWVAGTGDTQYF. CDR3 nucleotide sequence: TGCAGTTGCTGGGTTGCGGGGACCGGGGATACGCAGTATTTT.

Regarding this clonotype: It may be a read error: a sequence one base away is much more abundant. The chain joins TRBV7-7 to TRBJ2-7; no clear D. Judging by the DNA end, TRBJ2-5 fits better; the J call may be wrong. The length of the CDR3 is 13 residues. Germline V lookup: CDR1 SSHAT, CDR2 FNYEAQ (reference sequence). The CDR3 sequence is CASSSARVETQYF. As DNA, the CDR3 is TGTGCTAGCAGCTCGGCTAGAGTTGAGACCCAGTACTTC.

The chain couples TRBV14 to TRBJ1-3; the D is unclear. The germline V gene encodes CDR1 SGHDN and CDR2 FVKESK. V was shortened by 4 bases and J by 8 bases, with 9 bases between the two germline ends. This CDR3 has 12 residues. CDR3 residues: CASSRKGDTIYF. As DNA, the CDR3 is TGTGCCAGCAGCCGAAAGGGTGACACCATATATTTT. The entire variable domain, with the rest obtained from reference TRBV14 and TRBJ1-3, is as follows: EAGVTQFPSHSVIEKGQTVTLRCDPISGHDNLYWYRRVMGKEIKFLLHFVKESKQDESGMPNNRFLAERTGGTYSTLKVQPAELEDSGVYFCASSRKGDTIYFGEGSWLTVV.

The CDR3 bases are TGCAGTGCTAGAGTTACTAGATACCAAGAGACCCAGTACTTC. Translating gives CSARVTRYQETQYF. The chain is built from TRBV20-1 and TRBJ2-5; possible D gene TRBD2, 5 bases. The CDR3 is made up of 14 amino acids. The V end was cut by 1 base, the J end by 0 bases, with 9 bases between. Looked up from germline, CDR1 is DFQATT and CDR2 is SNEGSKA (reference sequence).

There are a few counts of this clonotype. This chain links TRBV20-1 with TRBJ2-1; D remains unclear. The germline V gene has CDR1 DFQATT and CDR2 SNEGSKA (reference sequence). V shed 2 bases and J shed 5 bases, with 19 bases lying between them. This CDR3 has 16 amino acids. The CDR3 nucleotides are TGCAGTGCTAGATTTGGGTTCCTAGGCTGGGACAATGAGCAGTTCTTC. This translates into CSARFGFLGWDNEQFF.

CDR3 in amino acids: CASILLQGSHYNSPLHF. Written as DNA, the CDR3 is TGTGCCAGCATCCTGCTTCAGGGGTCACACTATAATTCACCCCTCCACTTT. V and J are TRBV21-1 and TRBJ1-6; the D segment call TRBD1 is taken from the table without a DNA check. TRBV21-1 is noted as a pseudogene. The CDR3 length is 17 residues.

CDR3 DNA sequence: TGCGCCAGCAGCCCTATAGCCGGGCCGAGAAGTGAGCAGTTCTTC. It encodes CASSPIAGPRSEQFF. This rearrangement joins TRBV5-1 to TRBJ2-1; D uncertain. Between the trimmed V and J ends, which lost 4 bases and 9 bases, there was a span of 20 bases. CDR1 is SGHRS and CDR2 is YFSETQ in the germline V gene. This CDR3 is built from 15 residues.

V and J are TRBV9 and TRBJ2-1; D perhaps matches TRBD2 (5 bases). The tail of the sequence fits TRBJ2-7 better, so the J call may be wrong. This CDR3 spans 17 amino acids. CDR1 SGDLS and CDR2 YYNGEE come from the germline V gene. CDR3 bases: TGTGCCAGCAGCGTAGTGGGAATCCGGACTCCTTACAATGAGCAGTACTTC. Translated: CASSVVGIRTPYNEQYF.

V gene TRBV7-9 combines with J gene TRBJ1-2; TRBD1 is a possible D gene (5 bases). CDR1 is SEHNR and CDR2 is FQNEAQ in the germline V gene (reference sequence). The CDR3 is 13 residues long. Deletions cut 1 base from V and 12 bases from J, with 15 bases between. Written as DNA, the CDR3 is TGTGCCAGCAGCTTAGACGGTATCACCAGGGACACCTTC. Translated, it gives CASSLDGITRDTF.

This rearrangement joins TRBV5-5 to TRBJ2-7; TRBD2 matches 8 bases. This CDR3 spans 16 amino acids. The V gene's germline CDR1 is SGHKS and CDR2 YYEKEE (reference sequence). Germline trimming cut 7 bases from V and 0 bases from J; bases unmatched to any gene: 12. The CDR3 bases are TGTGCCAGCTCTTGTTTTGCGGGAGGACTCTCCTACGAGCAGTACTTC. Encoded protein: CASSCFAGGLSYEQYF.

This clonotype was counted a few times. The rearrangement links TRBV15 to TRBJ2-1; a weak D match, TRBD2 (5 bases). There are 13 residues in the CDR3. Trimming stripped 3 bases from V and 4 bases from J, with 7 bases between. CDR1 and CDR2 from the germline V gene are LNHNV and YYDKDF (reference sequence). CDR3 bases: TGTGCCACCAGCAGGGAGCGGTACAATGAGCAGTTCTTC. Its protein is CATSRERYNEQFF.

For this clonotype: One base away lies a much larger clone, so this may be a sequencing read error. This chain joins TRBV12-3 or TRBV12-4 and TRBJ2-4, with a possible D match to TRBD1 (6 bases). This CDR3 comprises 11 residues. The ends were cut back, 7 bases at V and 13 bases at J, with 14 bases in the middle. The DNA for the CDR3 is TGTGCCAGCACTAGGGGGAAGGGGCAGTACTTC. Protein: CASTRGKGQYF.

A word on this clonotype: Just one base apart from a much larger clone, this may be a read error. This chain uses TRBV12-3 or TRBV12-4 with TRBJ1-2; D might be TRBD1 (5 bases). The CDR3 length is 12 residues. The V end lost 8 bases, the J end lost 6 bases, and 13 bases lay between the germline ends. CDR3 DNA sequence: TGTGCCAGCGGTCCCCGGGGCCATGGCTACACCTTC. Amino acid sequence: CASGPRGHGYTF.

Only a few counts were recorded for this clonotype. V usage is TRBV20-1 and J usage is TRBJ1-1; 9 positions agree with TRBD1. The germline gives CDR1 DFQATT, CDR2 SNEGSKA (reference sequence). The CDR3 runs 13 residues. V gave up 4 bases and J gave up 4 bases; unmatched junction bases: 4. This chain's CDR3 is CSATQGASTEAFF. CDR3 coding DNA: TGCAGTGCTACACAGGGGGCGAGCACTGAAGCTTTCTTT.

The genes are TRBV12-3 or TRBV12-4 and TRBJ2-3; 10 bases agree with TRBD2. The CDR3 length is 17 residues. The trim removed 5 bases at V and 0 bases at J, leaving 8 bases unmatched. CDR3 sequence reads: CASSPGVSGRSTDTQYF. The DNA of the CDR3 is TGTGCCAGCAGTCCAGGGGTTAGCGGGAGGAGCACAGATACGCAGTATTTT.

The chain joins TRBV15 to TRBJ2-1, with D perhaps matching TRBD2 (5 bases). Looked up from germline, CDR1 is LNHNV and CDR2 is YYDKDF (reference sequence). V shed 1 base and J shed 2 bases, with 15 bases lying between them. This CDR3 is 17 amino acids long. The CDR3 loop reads CATSRGRELGAYNEQFF. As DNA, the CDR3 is TGTGCCACCAGCAGAGGACGGGAACTAGGCGCCTACAATGAGCAGTTCTTC.

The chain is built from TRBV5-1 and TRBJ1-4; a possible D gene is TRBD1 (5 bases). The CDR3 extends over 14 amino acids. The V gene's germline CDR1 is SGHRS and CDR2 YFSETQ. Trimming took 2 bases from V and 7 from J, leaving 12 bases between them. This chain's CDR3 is CASSFREYREKLFF. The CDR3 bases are TGCGCCAGCAGCTTCAGGGAATACCGTGAAAAACTGTTTTTT.

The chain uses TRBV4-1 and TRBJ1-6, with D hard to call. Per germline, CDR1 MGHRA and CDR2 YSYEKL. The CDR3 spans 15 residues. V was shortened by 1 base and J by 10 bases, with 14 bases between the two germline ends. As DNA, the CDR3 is TGCGCCAGCAGCCAAGGGGAGGAGGGCGGCTCACCCCTCCACTTT. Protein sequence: CASSQGEEGGSPLHF.

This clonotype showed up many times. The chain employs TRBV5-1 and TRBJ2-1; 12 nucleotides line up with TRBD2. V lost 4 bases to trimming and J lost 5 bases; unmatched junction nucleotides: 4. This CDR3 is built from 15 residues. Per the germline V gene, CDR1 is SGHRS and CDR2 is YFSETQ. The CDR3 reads CASSSLAGGNNEQFF. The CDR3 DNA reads TGCGCCAGCAGCAGTCTAGCGGGGGGGAACAATGAGCAGTTCTTC. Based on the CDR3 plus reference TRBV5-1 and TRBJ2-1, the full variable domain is KAGVTQTPRYLIKTRGQQVTLSCSPISGHRSVSWYQQTPGQGLQFLFEYFSETQRNKGNFPGRFSGRQFSNSRSEMNVSTLELGDSALYLCASSSLAGGNNEQFFGPGTRLTVL.

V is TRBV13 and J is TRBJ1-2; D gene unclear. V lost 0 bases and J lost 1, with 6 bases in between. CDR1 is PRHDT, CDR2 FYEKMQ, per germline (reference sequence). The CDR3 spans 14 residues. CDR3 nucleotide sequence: TGTGCCAGCAGCTTAGGGGGCGATAACTATGGCTACACCTTC. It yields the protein CASSLGGDNYGYTF.

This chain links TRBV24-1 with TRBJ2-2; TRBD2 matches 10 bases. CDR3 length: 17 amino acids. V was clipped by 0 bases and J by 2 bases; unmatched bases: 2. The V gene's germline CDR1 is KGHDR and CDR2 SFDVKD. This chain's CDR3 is CATSDLTSGTNTGELFF. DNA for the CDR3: TGTGCCACCAGTGATTTGACTAGCGGGACCAACACCGGGGAGCTGTTTTTT.